Below are 16 T cell receptor beta chains sequenced from a single sample in a study of cytomegalovirus exposure and HLA in healthy donors. Repertoires were generated with immunoSEQ multiplex PCR, while TCRdb's copy carries only in-frame clones and drops some. Here the sample spans 100,000 to 150,000 clones, approximately 94% being singletons. The sample taken for sequencing was PBMCs. The source is a woman aged 18-29 years in good health and CMV-seronegative.

The J gene is TRBJ2-7, the V gene TRBV29-1; 11 bases match TRBD1. The CDR3 has 12 amino acids. The germline CDR1 and CDR2 sequences are SQVTM and ANQGSEA. The V and J ends lost 6 bases and 12 bases, in that order; junction bases with no gene match: 10. In DNA form, the CDR3 reads TGCAGCGTCACCGAGGACAGGGGGCCGGCGTACTTC. This sequence encodes CSVTEDRGPAYF.

As concerns this clone: Distinct nucleotide sequences in the sample also encode this CDR3. The gene calls are TRBV30 and TRBJ1-5; possible D gene TRBD1, 6 bases. Trimming cost V 0 bases and J 4 bases, with 7 bases left between them. CDR1 is GTSNPN and CDR2 is SVGIG in the germline V gene (reference sequence). The CDR3 sequence is 13 residues long. In DNA, the CDR3 is TGTGCCTGGAGTGTAAGGGGGAATCAGCCCCAGCATTTT. It translates to CAWSVRGNQPQHF.

This clone was recorded only once. The chain links TRBV11-2 to TRBJ1-6; 7 bases align to TRBD1. The CDR3 loop spans 15 amino acids. Losses at the gene ends were 4 bases for V and 9 bases for J; bases not matched to a gene: 9. In germline, CDR1 is SGHAT, CDR2 FQNNGV. This CDR3 reads CASSSTTGIVSPLHF. CDR3 DNA sequence: TGTGCCAGCAGCTCAACGACAGGGATAGTTTCACCCCTCCACTTT.

The chain uses TRBV14 and TRBJ1-5; D unresolved. V was clipped by 3 bases and J by 5 bases, with 8 bases between them. This CDR3 is 13 amino acids long. Per germline, CDR1 SGHDN and CDR2 FVKESK. The CDR3 region has the DNA TGTGCCAGCAGCCAGTCCACTCATCAGCCCCAGCATTTT. This sequence encodes CASSQSTHQPQHF.

Points on this clone: At one of its ends the junction is not consistent with the germline gene, which may arise from a read error. This chain links TRBV6-6 with TRBJ1-2; D might be TRBD1 (5 bases). Germline values: CDR1 MNHNY, CDR2 SVGAGI (reference sequence). The CDR3 contains 13 residues. The CDR3 loop reads CASSYYDRPFLSF. In DNA, the CDR3 is TGTGCCAGCAGTTATTACGACAGACCCTTCCTCTCCTTC.

This chain joins TRBV6-1 and TRBJ2-1; 8 bases line up with TRBD2. The CDR3 contains 16 residues. Germline CDR1 is MNHNS and CDR2 is SASEGT. Trimming removed 0 bases from V and 2 bases from J; junction bases left unmatched: 3. The CDR3, as DNA: TGTGCCAGCAGTGAAGCAGGCGGGGGGACCTACAATGAGCAGTTCTTC. It codes for CASSEAGGGTYNEQFF.

This clone was seen more than once but under ten times. The rearrangement joins TRBV12-5 to TRBJ2-1; TRBD2 aligns across 8 bases. The CDR3 contains 14 residues. Germline V CDR1 and CDR2: LGHNT, FRNRAP. The ends lost 5 bases at V and 5 bases at J; junction bases unmatched: 5. CDR3 region: CASGPGLGNNEQFF. The CDR3 nucleotides are TGTGCTAGTGGTCCGGGACTAGGTAACAATGAGCAGTTCTTC.

This chain joins TRBV6-5 and TRBJ2-7, with 10 bases fitting TRBD2. In germline, CDR1 is MNHEY, CDR2 SVGAGI. This CDR3 spans 14 amino acids. The ends lost 6 bases at V and 4 bases at J; junction bases unmatched: 6. In DNA form, the CDR3 reads TGTGCCAGCAGCGATACTAGCGGGGTTTACGAGCAGTACTTC. It specifies CASSDTSGVYEQYF.

The genes are TRBV5-1 and TRBJ1-3; the D is unclear. Germline V gene data show CDR1 as SGHRS and CDR2 as YFSETQ. The CDR3 is 15 amino acids. V shed 1 base and J shed 8 bases, with 16 bases lying between them. The CDR3 region is CASSLSGQVADTIYF. In nucleotides, the CDR3 is TGCGCCAGCAGCTTGTCCGGGCAGGTAGCGGACACCATATATTTT.

This clone was counted once. The chain uses TRBV7-2 and TRBJ2-7; TRBD2 matches at 9 bases. The J segment lost 3 bases and the V segment lost 5 bases, leaving 8 bases of the junction unmatched. The CDR3 totals 15 residues. Germline V gene lookup returns CDR1 SGHTA and CDR2 FQGNSA. The CDR3 sequence: CASSQTSGWSYEQYF. In DNA, the CDR3 is TGTGCCAGCAGCCAAACTAGCGGGTGGAGCTACGAGCAGTACTTC.

The J gene is TRBJ1-2, the V gene TRBV15; D not resolved. CDR1 and CDR2 (germline): LNHNV, YYDKDF (reference sequence). Trimming shortened V by 0 bases and J by 6 bases, and 17 bases separated the two germline ends. The length of the CDR3 is 16 residues. CDR3 bases: TGTGCCACCAGCAGAGATCTAATTCCGGAGAGGGATGGCTACACCTTC. Its protein product is CATSRDLIPERDGYTF.

This rearrangement joins TRBV2 to TRBJ2-7; TRBD2 is a possible D gene (6 bases). Looked up from germline, CDR1 is SNHLY and CDR2 is FYNNEI. V was pared by 10 bases and J by 0 bases, with 13 bases between. CDR3 length equals 13 residues. CDR3 in DNA: TGTGCCACGCGGGGCGGAAGCTCCTACGAGCAGTACTTC. Encoded protein: CATRGGSSYEQYF.

The chain uses TRBV6-6 and TRBJ1-4; TRBD1 is a possible D gene (6 bases). CDR3 length equals 15 residues. Germline V gene data show CDR1 as MNHNY and CDR2 as SVGAGI (reference sequence). V was cut by 0 bases and J by 8 bases, with 13 bases left in between. CDR3 in amino acids: CASSYSPTGSEKLFF. The CDR3 DNA reads as TGTGCCAGCAGTTACTCCCCTACAGGGTCGGAAAAACTGTTTTTT.

This chain joins TRBV18 and TRBJ1-5; no clear D gene. The CDR3 has 17 amino acids. With 2 bases removed from V and 0 bases from J, the gap between germline ends came to 14 bases. In germline, CDR1 is KGHSH, CDR2 LQKENI. CDR3 DNA sequence: TGTGCCAGCTCACCAGAGCGGGGAGGCACTAGCAATCAGCCCCAGCATTTT. This gives the protein CASSPERGGTSNQPQHF.

The genes are TRBV9 and TRBJ2-7; D perhaps matches TRBD2 (6 bases). The germline CDR1 and CDR2 sequences are SGDLS and YYNGEE. The CDR3 is 14 residues long. With 3 bases removed from V and 1 base from J, the gap between germline ends came to 11 bases. CDR3 sequence reads: CASSGRGNSYEQYF. In nucleotides, the CDR3 is TGTGCCAGCAGCGGTCGGGGGAATTCCTACGAGCAGTACTTC.

The V and J genes are TRBV5-1 and TRBJ1-1; maybe TRBD1 (6 bases). V lost 1 base, J lost 2 bases, and 12 bases lay in between. CDR3 size: 15 residues. Germline CDR1 reads SGHRS; CDR2 reads YFSETQ. CDR3 DNA sequence: TGCGCCAGCAGCTTGACGGGGGGGGCCAACACTGAAGCTTTCTTT. Protein product: CASSLTGGANTEAFF. Full variable domain (rest looked up from reference TRBV5-1 and TRBJ1-1): KAGVTQTPRYLIKTRGQQVTLSCSPISGHRSVSWYQQTPGQGLQFLFEYFSETQRNKGNFPGRFSGRQFSNSRSEMNVSTLELGDSALYLCASSLTGGANTEAFFGQGTRLTVV.